What follows are 14 T cell receptor beta chains derived from one specimen sequenced in a study of T cell repertoires in cytomegalovirus infection. What these receptors recognize is not known. Each CDR3 protein is one row after TCRdb ran MiXCR on the reads. The data contain approximately 990,000 distinct CDR3 sequences, around a third of them singletons. The sequencing here drew on cultured CD8+ T cells from PBMCs, taken from culture after CMV antigen stimulation. These receptors came from a human donor in good health (CMV status not recorded). Some clones in this sample may be carry-over from other donors' samples.

This clonotype was detected a few times. J is TRBJ1-1 and V is TRBV10-3; possibly TRBD1 for D (6 bases). Trimming left V 3 bases short and J 5 bases short, with 16 bases between. The germline gives CDR1 ENHRY, CDR2 SYGVKD. The CDR3 spans 15 residues. The CDR3 DNA follows: TGTGCCATCAGTGAACTGATGACAGGAGGAACTGAAGCTTTCTTT. Its translation: CAISELMTGGTEAFF.

The chain joins TRBV10-3 to TRBJ2-3; unclear D gene. The germline V and J ends were trimmed by 0 bases and 4 bases, with 11 bases remaining between them. Germline CDR1 ENHRY, CDR2 SYGVKD. The CDR3 extends over 15 amino acids. The CDR3 nucleotides read TGTGCCATCAGTGAGTCGACCTACCCCGCAGATACGCAGTATTTT. Translation gives CAISESTYPADTQYF.

This clonotype was counted at least ten times. The V and J genes are TRBV7-9 and TRBJ2-7; 7 nucleotides agree with TRBD2. V dropped 6 bases and J dropped 1; count of bases not matched to a gene: 6. CDR1 is SEHNR and CDR2 is FQNEAQ in the germline V gene (reference sequence). The CDR3 length is 14 residues. The CDR3 DNA reads TGTGCCAGCAGTTTATCGGGGGGTTCCTACGAGCAGTACTTC. Its translation is CASSLSGGSYEQYF.

With respect to this clonotype: This may be a read error, as it is one base from a much larger clone. This rearrangement joins TRBV7-2 to TRBJ1-6, with D unclear. Germline lookup yields CDR1 SGHTA and CDR2 FQGNSA. The CDR3 totals 19 residues. CDR3 sequence: CVSSLAGLGQADYNSPLHF. The DNA of the CDR3 is TGTGTCAGCAGCTTAGCGGGGTTAGGTCAGGCTGACTATAATTCACCCCTCCACTTT.

Concerning this clonotype: This may be a read error, as it is one base from a much larger clone. The genes are TRBV7-6 and TRBJ1-5; D may be TRBD1 (6 bases). The CDR3 is 14 amino acids. The germline CDR1 and CDR2 sequences are SGHVS and FNYEAQ. The CDR3, as DNA: TGTACCAGCAGCTCTGGACAGCGAGATCAGCCCCAGCATTTT. Its translation: CTSSSGQRDQPQHF.

The chain combines TRBV9 with TRBJ2-5, with 8 positions matching TRBD1. This CDR3 is built from 14 residues. V shed 4 bases and J 5 bases; nucleotides not matched to a gene: 7. Germline assignment: CDR1 SGDLS and CDR2 YYNGEE. The CDR3 protein is CASSKPGQAETQYF. In nucleotides, the CDR3 is TGTGCCAGCAGCAAACCGGGACAGGCCGAGACCCAGTACTTC.

In this sample, this clonotype turned up a few times. This rearrangement joins TRBV27 to TRBJ2-7; D possibly corresponds to TRBD1 (6 bases). V was pared by 3 bases and J by 5 bases, with 11 bases between. Germline CDR1 reads MNHEY; CDR2 reads SMNVEV (reference sequence). The CDR3 is made up of 13 amino acids. CDR3 amino acids: CASSFTRGDEQYV. The DNA of the CDR3 is TGTGCCAGCAGTTTTACCAGGGGCGACGAGCAGTACGTC.

V is TRBV12-3 or TRBV12-4 and J is TRBJ1-2; D is undetermined. The CDR3 extends over 12 amino acids. V was trimmed by 11 bases and J by 4 bases, leaving 14 bases between them. The CDR3 DNA sequence: TGTGCCGTCGAAGCCGGACCCTATGGCTACACCTTC. It encodes CAVEAGPYGYTF.

This clonotype was counted between two and nine times. The chain combines TRBV27 with TRBJ1-6; D gene ambiguous. Trimming stripped 4 bases from V and 4 bases from J, with 11 bases between. From germline, CDR1 is MNHEY and CDR2 SMNVEV (reference sequence). This CDR3 is 15 amino acids long. CDR3 DNA sequence: TGTGCCAGCAGTTCGGCTCAGGTTTATAATTCACCCCTCCACTTT. Protein sequence: CASSSAQVYNSPLHF.

The gene calls are TRBV5-5 and TRBJ1-2; the D gene is possibly TRBD1 (6 bases). The CDR3 runs to 20 residues. The germline V and J ends were trimmed by 3 bases and 0 bases, with 27 bases remaining between them. From germline, CDR1 is SGHKS and CDR2 YYEKEE (reference sequence). The CDR3 sequence: CASSSPTRTALPPSNYGYTF. The DNA of the CDR3 is TGTGCCAGCAGCTCGCCCACAAGGACAGCCCTTCCTCCTTCTAACTATGGCTACACCTTC.

The sample holds a few counts of this clonotype. The V and J genes are TRBV28 and TRBJ2-1; D might be TRBD2 (6 bases). V was clipped by 5 bases and J by 9 bases, with 14 bases between them. Germline loops: CDR1 MDHEN, CDR2 SYDVKM. This CDR3 is 13 amino acids long. The DNA of the CDR3 is TGTGCCAGCAGTCTACCCAGCGGGTTTGAGCAGTTCTTC. It encodes CASSLPSGFEQFF.

This clonotype was observed a few times. The chain carries TRBV6-1 and TRBJ2-7, with 7 bases lining up with TRBD1. This CDR3 is 14 amino acids long. V was pared by 5 bases and J by 3 bases, with 7 bases of the junction left unmatched. Per the germline V gene, CDR1 is MNHNS and CDR2 is SASEGT. The CDR3 spells CASSPDRLFYEQYV. The CDR3 nucleotides are TGTGCCAGCAGTCCGGACAGGTTGTTCTACGAGCAGTACGTC.

The V call is TRBV6-4, the J call TRBJ1-1, with D maybe TRBD1 (6 bases). Trimming pared 0 bases from V and 1 base from J, leaving 15 bases between. The CDR3 covers 17 residues. Per germline, CDR1 MRHNA and CDR2 SNTAGT. The CDR3 region is CASSDSGGGATNTEAFF. DNA for the CDR3: TGTGCCAGCAGTGACTCGGGGGGGGGGGCAACGAACACTGAAGCTTTCTTT.

The chain is built from TRBV28 and TRBJ2-3; TRBD2 matches at 7 bases. Germline loops: CDR1 MDHEN, CDR2 SYDVKM. The CDR3 length is 14 residues. V dropped 5 bases and J dropped 3; count of bases not matched to a gene: 5. CDR3 region: CASSAGDPTDTQYF. CDR3 sequence (DNA): TGTGCCAGCAGTGCGGGGGACCCAACAGATACGCAGTATTTT.